A selection of T cell receptor beta chains follows, all from one sample in a study of cytomegalovirus exposure and HLA in healthy donors. The method was immunoSEQ multiplex PCR; TCRdb's version includes in-frame clones alone and lacks a portion of them. The sample contains approximately 190,000 clones, approximately 85% of which appear only once. Material for sequencing was PBMCs. These receptors were collected from a woman younger than 30 in good health and CMV-seronegative. CDR3s include the opening cysteine and the closing phenylalanine or tryptophan. The D gene is left open where the match is weak. Expanded clones are given a class, and other clones once, few, many or no size at all.

CDR3: CASSTFFTSGKPDEQYF; DNA: TGTGCCAGTAGTACCTTTTTTACTAGCGGGAAGCCAGACGAGCAGTACTTC; V: TRBV19; J: TRBJ2-7; D: TRBD2; size: NA
CDR3: CASSEVGGETQYF; DNA: TGTGCCAGTAGTGAAGTCGGAGGGGAGACCCAGTACTTC; V: TRBV19; J: TRBJ2-5; D: NA; size: NA
CDR3: CSVETGTFETQYF; DNA: TGCAGCGTAGAGACAGGGACTTTTGAGACCCAGTACTTC; V: TRBV29-1; J: TRBJ2-5; D: NA; size: NA
CDR3: CASSAWEDAFF; DNA: TGTGCCAGCAGTGCGTGGGAGGACGCTTTCTTT; V: TRBV2; J: TRBJ1-1; D: NA; size: NA
CDR3: CAIRSGSGAYEQYF; DNA: TGTGCCATCAGAAGTGGTAGCGGGGCCTACGAGCAGTACTTC; V: TRBV10-3; J: TRBJ2-7; D: TRBD2; size: few
CDR3: CAWARTAGGEQYF; DNA: TGTGCCTGGGCAAGGACTGCGGGTGGCGAGCAGTACTTC; V: TRBV30; J: TRBJ2-7; D: NA; size: NA
CDR3: CASSLAERGSYEQYF; DNA: TGTGCCAGCAGTTTAGCGGAGCGGGGGTCCTACGAGCAGTACTTC; V: TRBV6-5; J: TRBJ2-7; D: TRBD2; size: NA
CDR3: CASSQDRLGSYEQYF; DNA: TGCGCCAGCAGCCAAGATCGACTAGGATCCTACGAGCAGTACTTC; V: TRBV4-1; J: TRBJ2-7; D: NA; size: few
CDR3: CAWGTGVNTEAFF; DNA: TGTGCCTGGGGGACAGGGGTGAACACTGAAGCTTTCTTT; V: TRBV30; J: TRBJ1-1; D: TRBD1; size: NA
CDR3: CAWTLGGAYNEQFF; DNA: TGTGCCTGGACTCTGGGAGGGGCTTACAATGAGCAGTTCTTC; V: TRBV30; J: TRBJ2-1; D: TRBD2; size: NA
CDR3: CASSLGTGSSYEQYF; DNA: TGTGCCAGCAGTCTCGGGACAGGGTCTTCCTACGAGCAGTACTTC; V: TRBV6-5; J: TRBJ2-7; D: TRBD1; size: NA
CDR3: CASSRDTNRYEQYF; DNA: TGTGCCAGCAGCAGGGACACCAATAGGTACGAGCAGTACTTC; V: TRBV5-5; J: TRBJ2-7; D: NA; size: NA
CDR3: CSSSYGFHEQYF; DNA: TGTTCCAGCAGCTACGGGTTCCACGAGCAGTACTTC; V: TRBV7-9; J: TRBJ2-7; D: NA; size: NA
CDR3: CASSPPPRRGETQYF; DNA: TGTGCCAGCTCACCCCCCCCACGACGAGGTGAGACCCAGTACTTC; V: TRBV18; J: TRBJ2-5; D: NA; size: NA
CDR3: CASRLGPSGNTDTQYF; DNA: TGTGCAAGTCGCTTAGGGCCTAGCGGGAACACAGATACGCAGTATTTT; V: TRBV12-2; J: TRBJ2-3; D: NA; size: NA